This T cell receptor beta chain was captured by sequencing in a study of spatial heterogeneity in lung cancer. Study-level findings and limits: The number of expanded tumor alpha and beta chains correlated with mutation number. Alpha chains reached an estimated coverage of 5.5% to 8% of tumor T cells, and beta chains approximately 14%.

The CDR3 contains 15 residues. V lost 5 bases, J lost 4 bases, and 9 bases stayed unmatched. This clonotype was detected many times. Its antigen is unknown. The time point denotes: sample taken at primary tumor resection. TCRdb analysed the 5' RACE reads with MiXCR anew, one entry per CDR3 protein. The sample includes more than 20,000 distinct CDR3 sequences, approximately 15% of them seen just once. This clonotype was sampled from a female donor with early-stage non-small cell lung cancer. Sequencing was performed on lung tumor tissue, taken at surgery. The chain joins TRBV12-3 or TRBV12-4 to TRBJ2-7; 9 bases map to TRBD1. The CDR3 sequence is CASSDTGGGEYEQYF. CDR3 coding DNA: TGTGCCAGCAGTGATACAGGGGGCGGGGAGTACGAGCAGTACTTC.